Below, 5 T cell receptor beta chains from the same sample are listed, as sequenced in a study of spatial heterogeneity in lung cancer. Each CDR3 protein is one row after TCRdb ran MiXCR on the 5' RACE reads. The sample records around 4,100 distinct CDR3 sequences, around half being singletons. Noted time point: sample taken at primary tumor resection. No cell sorting; template was whole RNA from tumor, lung tissue or PBMC. Sequencing was performed on PBMCs, taken at surgery. The receptors were gathered from a female donor with early-stage non-small cell lung cancer.

This clonotype is a singleton in its sample. The library was built for alpha chains, so this beta chain is an off-target read and its size means little. The chain links TRBV3-1 to TRBJ2-1; D not resolved. V was pared by 4 bases and J by 5 bases, with 3 bases between. This CDR3 is 11 amino acids long. Germline V gene sequence: CDR1 LGHDT, CDR2 YNNKEL (reference sequence). CDR3 in amino acids: CASSRDNEQFF. The CDR3 nucleotides are TGTGCCAGCAGCCGGGACAATGAGCAGTTCTTC.

On this clonotype: This beta chain came through as a stray read in a library set up for alpha chains, and its size says little. The chain couples TRBV7-9 to TRBJ2-1; tentatively, D is TRBD1 (6 bases). CDR1 SEHNR and CDR2 FQNEAQ come from the germline V gene (reference sequence). V lost 5 bases and J 5 bases, leaving 16 bases between the germline ends. CDR3 size: 15 residues. DNA for the CDR3: TGTGCCAGCAGCCTAACGGGACACTTACACAATGAGCAGTTCTTC. Residues: CASSLTGHLHNEQFF.

In the case of this clonotype: Because the library targeted alpha chains, this beta chain is an off-target read whose size means little. The chain uses TRBV6-5 and TRBJ2-7; D unresolved. The ends were cut back, 2 bases at V and 7 bases at J, with 6 bases in the middle. The CDR3 is 11 residues long. CDR1 and CDR2 (germline): MNHEY, SVGAGI. This CDR3 reads CASSYGREQYF. In nucleotides, the CDR3 is TGTGCCAGCAGTTACGGGCGGGAGCAGTACTTC.

In the case of this clonotype: Being off target in a library aimed at alpha chains, this beta chain has a size of little meaning. J is TRBJ2-2 and V is TRBV7-7, with no clear D. The germline V gene has CDR1 SSHAT and CDR2 FNYEAQ (reference sequence). Trimming stripped 3 bases from V and 6 bases from J, with 11 bases between. This CDR3 has 14 residues. The CDR3 protein is CASSLVKSSGELFF. DNA for the CDR3: TGTGCCAGCAGCTTGGTAAAATCGTCCGGGGAGCTGTTTTTT.

This clonotype showed up just a few times. Within a library made for alpha chains, this beta chain is off target, and its count is uninformative. The chain recombines TRBV14 with TRBJ2-2; 7 positions agree with TRBD1. V lost 4 bases and J lost 3; bases outside the gene matches: 5. The CDR3 sequence is 15 residues long. Germline V gene sequence: CDR1 SGHDN, CDR2 FVKESK. CDR3 bases: TGTGCCAGCAGCCTGACAGGGCCCTACACCGGGGAGCTGTTTTTT. Translated, it gives CASSLTGPYTGELFF.